This is a list of T cell receptor beta chains from one sample in a study of blood T cell repertoires in COVID-19. The table came from immunoSEQ multiplex PCR; TCRdb's copy has only in-frame clones and leaves some out. The sample lists over 90,000 clones; around 90% were seen once. The sample was peripheral blood. The receptors were sampled from a woman aged 55-75 years with acute or convalescent COVID-19. CDR3s leave out the opening cysteine and the closing phenylalanine or tryptophan. Fields, in order: J gene, V gene, D gene, CDR3 protein. A D gene is named only where the DNA matches it firmly.

TRBJ2-1 | TRBV7-9 | - | ASSYPVRGERF
TRBJ1-2 | TRBV27 | - | ASGPRGRPGYGYT
TRBJ1-5 | TRBV5-1 | - | ASSLETGNNQPQH
TRBJ1-5 | TRBV27 | TRBD1 | ASSTSGTGIGQPQH
TRBJ2-1 | TRBV3-1/TRBV3-2 | TRBD2 | ASSQAATAGGEQF
TRBJ1-4 | TRBV20-1 | - | SASDTATNEKLF
TRBJ2-5 | TRBV3-1/TRBV3-2 | - | ASSQAGAGETQY
TRBJ1-2 | TRBV5-8 | TRBD1 | ASSFGQGWNYGYT
TRBJ1-4 | TRBV19 | TRBD1 | ASSIGRGPTATNEKLF
TRBJ2-2 | TRBV28 | TRBD1 | ASSRTGFTGELF
TRBJ1-5 | TRBV19 | - | ASRPQRGSNQPQH
TRBJ1-1 | TRBV18 | - | ASSLIGETEAF
TRBJ2-1 | TRBV25-1 | TRBD2 | ASRTSGTSGLFSQF
TRBJ1-2 | TRBV19 | - | ASSLDTYYGYT
TRBJ1-2 | TRBV7-2 | - | ASSLGGQSYGGYT
TRBJ1-1 | TRBV7-3 | TRBD1 | ASSLQGQGLTEAF
TRBJ1-2 | TRBV6-6 | - | ASSPYRADLTNYGYT
TRBJ2-3 | TRBV7-8 | - | ASSSRGGGLDTQY
TRBJ1-5 | TRBV28 | - | ASSQTGSAQPQH
TRBJ2-5 | TRBV7-9 | TRBD2 | ASGGREETQY
TRBJ1-1 | TRBV11-2 | TRBD1 | ASSMQGASTEAF
TRBJ1-1 | TRBV7-9 | - | ASSFETRGTEAF
TRBJ2-7 | TRBV4-2 | - | ASSQATGEQY
TRBJ1-1 | TRBV19 | - | AWRTEAF
TRBJ2-1 | TRBV5-5 | TRBD2 | ASSFSGREDNEQF
TRBJ1-1 | TRBV19 | - | ASDNPGQEAF
TRBJ2-4 | TRBV7-8 | - | ASSASGLAKNIQY
TRBJ2-3 | TRBV25-1 | TRBD2 | ASSPAGGPTDTQY
TRBJ1-5 | TRBV12-3/TRBV12-4 | - | ASSRTTDQPQH
TRBJ2-5 | TRBV18 | - | ASSPGPGETQY
TRBJ2-1 | TRBV18 | - | ASSPTGTRDNEQF
TRBJ1-5 | TRBV25-1 | - | ASSEGPRGAQH
TRBJ1-3 | TRBV5-6 | - | ASSIQGLSGNTIY
TRBJ1-6 | TRBV28 | - | ASSFYRSSPLH
TRBJ1-4 | TRBV3-1/TRBV3-2 | - | ASSQREDEKLF
TRBJ1-1 | TRBV5-1 | - | ASSLGAGLNTEAF
TRBJ1-3 | TRBV4-1 | - | ASSQEGWAASGNTIY
TRBJ1-5 | TRBV11-3 | - | ASSLKRDTQLH
TRBJ1-3 | TRBV7-2 | TRBD1 | ASSFGTVIY
TRBJ2-7 | TRBV28 | TRBD2 | ASSPSGSSYEQY
TRBJ1-2 | TRBV19 | - | ASRLLDRDGYT
TRBJ1-1 | TRBV4-2 | - | ASSQEGSRVTTEAF
TRBJ1-2 | TRBV28 | TRBD1 | ASSSTSGQPNYGYT
TRBJ2-7 | TRBV27 | - | ASRLTAEFSYEQY
TRBJ1-4 | TRBV7-9 | - | ASSLDDREKLF
TRBJ1-1 | TRBV5-1 | TRBD1 | ASSFPGQVNTEAF
TRBJ1-5 | TRBV5-3 | - | ARRYDKEGQPNQPQH
TRBJ2-7 | TRBV27 | TRBD1 | ASSQGTGGSYEQY
TRBJ2-5 | TRBV11-2 | TRBD2 | ASSLGTSGAGEETQY
TRBJ1-1 | TRBV19 | - | ASSTGVRTEAF
TRBJ2-7 | TRBV2 | TRBD1 | ASRLGQVVHEQY
TRBJ1-4 | TRBV5-1 | - | ASSFATPNEKLF
TRBJ2-5 | TRBV7-9 | TRBD1 | ASSSRQGLKETQY
TRBJ1-1 | TRBV11-2 | - | ASSLYRVNTEAF
TRBJ2-1 | TRBV19 | TRBD2 | ASSLSGVGGEQF
TRBJ1-1 | TRBV10-1 | - | ASRSGQNTEAF